The 10 T cell receptor beta chains presented below share a single source sample, sequenced in a study of T cells in Graves' hyperthyroidism and ophthalmopathy. TCR beta CDR3 regions were amplified from RNA transcripts. The HTBI primer set drove a first-round RT-PCR of the TCR CDR3. A single record per CDR3 protein comes from TCRdb applying MiXCR to the multiplex PCR reads. The sample has some 570,000 distinct CDR3 sequences, approximately 14% seen once. The sequenced material came from blood. Receptors were obtained from a woman aged 18-29 years with Graves' ophthalmopathy.

This clonotype has at least ten counts. The rearrangement uses TRBV9 and TRBJ1-3; D might be TRBD1 (5 bases). Germline loops: CDR1 SGDLS, CDR2 YYNGEE. This CDR3 has 15 residues. V was cut by 4 bases and J by 0 bases, with 11 bases left in between. The CDR3 is CASSLTGDSGNTIYF. The CDR3 region has the DNA TGTGCCAGCAGCCTAACGGGGGACTCTGGAAACACCATATATTTT.

V gene TRBV19 combines with J gene TRBJ2-1, with TRBD2 identical over 9 bases. The V and J ends lost 6 bases and 6 bases, in that order; junction bases with no gene match: 12. Looked up from germline, CDR1 is LNHDA and CDR2 is SQIVND (reference sequence). The CDR3 runs to 16 residues. The DNA of the CDR3 is TGTGCCAGTAGGGGGATTAGCGGGAGAAAGGGCAATGAGCAGTTCTTC. Encoded protein: CASRGISGRKGNEQFF.

This clonotype was observed many times. This chain joins TRBV20-1 and TRBJ2-4, with TRBD2 matching 12 bases. The CDR3 has 20 amino acids. Germline CDR1 DFQATT, CDR2 SNEGSKA (reference sequence). After removal of 2 bases from V and 1 base from J, the junction contained 15 bases not matched to a gene. CDR3 region: CSARPHLTSGRGGAKNIQYF. The CDR3 bases are TGCAGTGCTAGACCACACTTGACTAGCGGGAGAGGGGGGGCCAAAAACATTCAGTACTTC.

In its sample, this clonotype was seen many times. CDR3 DNA: TGTGCCAGCACCCCCTTGGGTCTAGCGGGAGTCTCCTACGAGCAGTACTTC. Its protein product is CASTPLGLAGVSYEQYF. This chain joins TRBV7-2 and TRBJ2-7; 10 bases map to TRBD2. CDR3 length equals 17 residues. The germline CDR1 and CDR2 sequences are SGHTA and FQGNSA. V shed 7 bases and J 0 bases; nucleotides not matched to a gene: 12.

Concerning this clonotype itself: This may be a read error: a much more frequent sequence differs by one nucleotide. CDR3 nucleotides: TGTGCCAGCAGTTCATCTACTCACACAGATACGCAGTATTTT. Its protein product is CASSSSTHTDTQYF. The J gene is TRBJ2-3, the V gene TRBV7-2; no clear D gene. The CDR3 has 14 residues. CDR1 and CDR2 from the germline V gene are SGHTA and FQGNSA. V was clipped by 6 bases and J by 2 bases, with 12 bases between them.

This clonotype occurred many times. The chain combines TRBV7-9 with TRBJ1-1; tentatively, D is TRBD1 (6 bases). Germline lookup yields CDR1 SEHNR and CDR2 FQNEAQ (reference sequence). The CDR3 consists of 12 residues. Trimming removed 6 bases at V and 5 bases at J, with 10 bases between. The CDR3 here is CASSMGATEAFF. For the CDR3, the DNA is TGTGCCAGCAGTATGGGGGCGACTGAAGCTTTCTTT.

Note on this clonotype: Its ends do not fully match the called genes, so a read error is possible. J is TRBJ2-1 and V is TRBV29-1; D perhaps matches TRBD1 (5 bases). The germline V gene encodes CDR1 SQVTM and CDR2 ANQGSEA. This CDR3 contains 14 residues. DNA for the CDR3: TGCAGCGTCGTACCTTACCCTACAGGTAATGAGCAGCTCTTC. Translated, it gives CSVVPYPTGNEQLF.

This clonotype was counted ten times or more. The chain employs TRBV2 and TRBJ2-7; D assignment may be TRBD1 or TRBD2 (5 bases each). Trimming took 6 bases from V and 4 from J, leaving 16 bases between them. The CDR3 runs to 14 residues. Germline V gene data show CDR1 as SNHLY and CDR2 as FYNNEI. The CDR3 loop is CASSRDGSTYEQYF. In DNA form, the CDR3 reads TGTGCCAGCAGCAGGGACGGTTCAACTTACGAGCAGTACTTC.

The chain carries TRBV9 and TRBJ2-2; TRBD1 or TRBD2 may be the D gene (7 bases each). V was shortened by 0 bases and J by 5 bases, with 14 bases between the two germline ends. Germline lookup yields CDR1 SGDLS and CDR2 YYNGEE. The CDR3 has 16 amino acids. This CDR3 is CASSVAARGGTGELFF. CDR3 in DNA: TGTGCCAGCAGCGTAGCGGCCAGGGGGGGAACCGGGGAGCTGTTTTTT.

This clonotype was picked up many times. This chain joins TRBV7-8 and TRBJ2-1; 7 positions agree with TRBD2. CDR3 length: 15 residues. In germline, CDR1 is SGHVS, CDR2 FQNEAQ. V shed 8 bases, J shed 0 bases, and the junction held 7 bases outside the gene matches. This CDR3 is CASVDRGDSYNEQFF. In DNA form, the CDR3 reads TGTGCCAGCGTCGATCGGGGGGACTCCTACAATGAGCAGTTCTTC.